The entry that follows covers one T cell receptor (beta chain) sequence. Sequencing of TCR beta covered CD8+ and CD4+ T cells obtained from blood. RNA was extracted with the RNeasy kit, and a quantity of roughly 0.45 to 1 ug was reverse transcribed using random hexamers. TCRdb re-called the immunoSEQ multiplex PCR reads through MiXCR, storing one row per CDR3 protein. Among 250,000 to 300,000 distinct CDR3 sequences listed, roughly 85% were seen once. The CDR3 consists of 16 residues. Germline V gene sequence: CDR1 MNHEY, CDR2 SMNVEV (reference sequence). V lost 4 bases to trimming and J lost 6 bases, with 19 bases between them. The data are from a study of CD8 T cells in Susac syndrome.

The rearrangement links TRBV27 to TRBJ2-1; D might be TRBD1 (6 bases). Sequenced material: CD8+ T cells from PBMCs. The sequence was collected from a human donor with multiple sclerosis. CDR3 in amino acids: CASSSTGFGGFNEQFF. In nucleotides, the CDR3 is TGTGCCAGCAGTTCTACAGGGTTTGGCGGCTTCAATGAGCAGTTCTTC.